Following are 8 T cell receptor beta chains from one sample sequenced in a study of shared clonotypes between healthy human individuals. Naive CD8 cells lacked CD45RO, underwent positive selection for CCR7 and left out terminally differentiated effector memory CD45RA+ cells. Sequenced by immunoSEQ multiplex PCR; TCRdb stores in-frame clones only, minus some. The table records fewer than 850,000 clones, roughly 96% of them present only once. The sample comprised naive CD8+ T cells sorted from blood. The receptors come from a young man in good health.

The chain uses TRBV4-3 and TRBJ2-1; D is ambiguous. The CDR3 totals 13 residues. V lost 0 bases and J 9 bases, leaving 9 bases between the germline ends. Per the germline V gene, CDR1 is LGHNA and CDR2 is YSLEER. The DNA of the CDR3 is TGCGCCAGCAGCCAAGATATTTCGGGTGAGCAGTTCTTC. Protein sequence: CASSQDISGEQFF.

J is TRBJ2-7 and V is TRBV11-2; no reliable D call. Looked up from germline, CDR1 is SGHAT and CDR2 is FQNNGV. The CDR3 totals 12 residues. V was shortened by 4 bases and J by 5 bases, with 9 bases between the two germline ends. The CDR3 coding sequence is TGTGCCAGCAGCTCCGTCCCCAACGAGCAGTACTTC. Translated: CASSSVPNEQYF. Filled out from reference TRBV11-2 and TRBJ2-7, the complete variable domain reads EAGVAQSPRYKIIEKRQSVAFWCNPISGHATLYWYQQILGQGPKLLIQFQNNGVVDDSQLPKDRFSAERLKGVDSTLKIQPAKLEDSAVYLCASSSVPNEQYFGPGTRLTVT.

The V call is TRBV9, the J call TRBJ1-2, with unresolved D. Germline CDR1 and CDR2: SGDLS and YYNGEE. The CDR3 is 11 amino acids. Trimming removed 7 bases at V and 6 bases at J, with 10 bases between. The CDR3 nucleotides are TGTGCCAGCCATGGCCCCGATGGCTACACCTTC. This encodes CASHGPDGYTF.

CDR3 sequence: CASSLEISTDTQYF. CDR3 in DNA: TGTGCCAGCAGCTTGGAAATCTCCACAGATACGCAGTATTTT. This chain connects TRBV5-4 to TRBJ2-3; D gene uncertain. Trimming left V 0 bases short and J 2 bases short, with 7 bases between. Germline V CDR1 and CDR2: SGHNT, YYREEE (reference sequence). The CDR3 has 14 amino acids.

This sequence joins TRBV7-9 and TRBJ1-1; 7 bases agree with TRBD1. The CDR3 loop spans 13 amino acids. From germline, CDR1 is SEHNR and CDR2 FQNEAQ (reference sequence). The J segment lost 7 bases and the V segment lost 1 base, leaving 3 bases of the junction unmatched. This CDR3 is CASSLGQGGEAFF. In nucleotides, the CDR3 is TGTGCCAGCAGCTTAGGTCAGGGGGGTGAAGCTTTCTTT.

The chain couples TRBV9 to TRBJ1-1, with D unclear. Trimming removed 0 bases at V and 6 bases at J, with 12 bases between. The CDR3 spans 14 residues. Per germline, CDR1 SGDLS and CDR2 YYNGEE. Here the CDR3 DNA reads TGTGCCAGCAGCGTAGTTGTCAGCTCCTCTGAAGCTTTCTTT. Its translation: CASSVVVSSSEAFF.

As regards this clone: This CDR3 is also generated by other DNA sequences in the sample. The chain couples TRBV7-8 to TRBJ2-7, with 7 bases identical to TRBD2. J lost 2 bases, V lost 5 bases, and 3 bases had no gene match. CDR1 is SGHVS and CDR2 is FQNEAQ in the germline V gene. The CDR3 has 13 residues. As DNA, the CDR3 is TGTGCCAGCAGCCCTGGGAGGGCCTACGAGCAGTACTTC. Its translation: CASSPGRAYEQYF.

The rearrangement uses TRBV27 and TRBJ2-2, with D possibly matching TRBD2 (6 bases). The CDR3 has 14 amino acids. Germline lookup yields CDR1 MNHEY and CDR2 SMNVEV (reference sequence). V was shortened by 1 base and J by 6 bases, with 9 bases between the two germline ends. The CDR3 spells CASSLLLAPGELFF. The CDR3 coding sequence is TGTGCCAGCAGTTTATTACTAGCTCCCGGGGAGCTGTTTTTT.